Presented here are 22 T cell receptor beta chains from one specimen sequenced in a study of shared clonotypes between healthy human individuals. Assay used: immunoSEQ multiplex PCR; TCRdb lists only in-frame clones, some missing. The data contain approximately 2,300,000 clones, about 90% of them singletons. The sample was naive CD4+ T cells from PBMCs. Subset: CD45RA+ positively selected. These TCRs come from a man aged 18-30 years in good health. Some clones in this sample may be carry-over from other donors' samples.

This chain links TRBV5-1 with TRBJ2-7; possible D gene TRBD2, 6 bases. CDR3 size: 16 residues. Trimming pared 4 bases from V and 4 bases from J, leaving 21 bases between. Germline V gives CDR1 SGHRS, CDR2 YFSETQ. The CDR3 sequence: CASSPWDSPSVYEQYF. The CDR3 DNA is TGCGCCAGCAGCCCGTGGGACTCCCCCTCCGTATACGAGCAGTACTTC.

The chain is built from TRBV28 and TRBJ2-7, with 10 bases lining up with TRBD1. The germline gives CDR1 MDHEN, CDR2 SYDVKM. The CDR3 has 14 residues. Trimming removed 6 bases from V and 3 bases from J; junction bases left unmatched: 5. The CDR3 DNA is TGTGCCAGCAGAACGGGACAGGGGTACTACGAGCAGTACTTC. Its translation: CASRTGQGYYEQYF.

The chain is built from TRBV27 and TRBJ1-5; D is unresolved. CDR3 size: 14 residues. V lost 5 bases and J lost 6, with 14 bases in between. Germline-derived CDR1 and CDR2 are MNHEY and SMNVEV (reference sequence). The CDR3 region has the DNA TGTGCCAGCAGTACAAACCGGGAGTTTCAGCCCCAGCATTTT. It specifies CASSTNREFQPQHF.

The chain has TRBV7-9 and TRBJ2-1, with 7 bases aligning to TRBD2. Germline trimming cut 5 bases from V and 3 bases from J; bases unmatched to any gene: 13. Germline CDR1 and CDR2: SEHNR and FQNEAQ (reference sequence). CDR3 length: 17 amino acids. CDR3 sequence: CASSNTGEGGYYNEQFF. In DNA, the CDR3 is TGTGCCAGCAGCAATACCGGGGAGGGAGGGTACTACAATGAGCAGTTCTTC.

The chain joins TRBV18 to TRBJ2-5, with a weak D call TRBD1 (7 bases). Per germline, CDR1 KGHSH and CDR2 LQKENI. The CDR3 runs 13 residues. V lost 9 bases to trimming and J lost 5 bases, with 16 bases between them. The CDR3 DNA follows: TGTGCCAGTGAGGAGGGGGCGCGGGAGACCCAGTACTTC. It is translated as CASEEGARETQYF.

The chain couples TRBV6-1 to TRBJ1-4; D might be TRBD1 (6 bases). The length of the CDR3 is 14 residues. V lost 7 bases to trimming and J lost 8 bases, with 17 bases between them. CDR1 is MNHNS, CDR2 SASEGT, per germline. This CDR3 reads CASIRGGAREKLFF. For the CDR3, the DNA is TGTGCCAGCATTAGGGGGGGCGCACGGGAAAAACTGTTTTTT.

This clone was recorded only once. The chain is built from TRBV14 and TRBJ2-7, with D possibly TRBD1 on 6 matching bases. CDR3 length: 13 residues. V was cut by 4 bases and J by 5 bases, with 12 bases left in between. Germline values: CDR1 SGHDN, CDR2 FVKESK. The CDR3 DNA follows: TGTGCCAGCAGCCCCCCAGGGGTCAACGAGCAGTACTTC. Its protein is CASSPPGVNEQYF. Looking up the rest from reference TRBV14 and TRBJ2-7 gives the full variable domain: EAGVTQFPSHSVIEKGQTVTLRCDPISGHDNLYWYRRVMGKEIKFLLHFVKESKQDESGMPNNRFLAERTGGTYSTLKVQPAELEDSGVYFCASSPPGVNEQYFGPGTRLTVT.

The chain recombines TRBV5-1 with TRBJ2-5; the D gene is possibly TRBD1 (5 bases). Germline lookup yields CDR1 SGHRS and CDR2 YFSETQ. V gave up 0 bases and J gave up 4 bases, with 16 bases separating them. The CDR3 runs to 16 residues. CDR3 coding DNA: TGCGCCAGCAGCTTGGGGGGCCAACGTTGGGGAGAGACCCAGTACTTC. As protein: CASSLGGQRWGETQYF.

The V and J genes are TRBV6-4 and TRBJ2-7, with 14 bases matching TRBD2. The germline CDR1 and CDR2 sequences are MRHNA and SNTAGT. The CDR3 covers 18 residues. Losses at the gene ends were 8 bases for V and 2 bases for J; bases not matched to a gene: 14. As DNA, the CDR3 is TGTGCCAGCGGAGCACCGGGACTAGCGGGAGTTAGGGCCTACGAGCAGTACTTC. It encodes CASGAPGLAGVRAYEQYF.

The genes are TRBV5-4 and TRBJ2-6; 11 nucleotides match TRBD1. The CDR3 sequence is 16 residues long. V trimming: 4 bases; J trimming: 2 bases; junction bases outside the gene matches: 2. From germline, CDR1 is SGHNT and CDR2 YYREEE (reference sequence). CDR3 in DNA: TGTGCCAGCAGCCCGGGACAGGGGGCTGGGGCCAACGTCCTGACTTTC. Amino acids: CASSPGQGAGANVLTF.

The V call is TRBV5-4, the J call TRBJ2-1; no definite D call. The CDR3 consists of 13 residues. Germline V gene data show CDR1 as SGHNT and CDR2 as YYREEE (reference sequence). Between the trimmed V and J ends, which lost 0 bases and 7 bases, there was a span of 8 bases. The CDR3 sequence is CASSLGYVNEQFF. CDR3 in DNA: TGTGCCAGCAGCTTGGGGTATGTGAATGAGCAGTTCTTC.

CDR3 protein: CATSRQSRARYEQYF. For the CDR3, the DNA is TGTGCCACCAGCAGGCAAAGCAGGGCGAGATACGAGCAGTACTTC. The gene calls are TRBV15 and TRBJ2-7, with a possible D match to TRBD1 (5 bases). V lost 3 bases and J 4 bases, leaving 16 bases between the germline ends. The CDR3 has 15 amino acids. Per germline, CDR1 LNHNV and CDR2 YYDKDF (reference sequence).

The rearrangement uses TRBV14 and TRBJ2-3; 11 positions agree with TRBD2. V lost 5 bases, J lost 5 bases, and 15 bases stayed unmatched. The CDR3 is 18 amino acids. Germline CDR1 and CDR2: SGHDN and FVKESK. The CDR3: CASSFTGLAGGSGDTQYF. In DNA form, the CDR3 reads TGTGCCAGCAGCTTCACGGGCTTAGCGGGAGGGTCGGGAGATACGCAGTATTTT. The whole variable domain, remainder taken from reference TRBV14 and TRBJ2-3, is EAGVTQFPSHSVIEKGQTVTLRCDPISGHDNLYWYRRVMGKEIKFLLHFVKESKQDESGMPNNRFLAERTGGTYSTLKVQPAELEDSGVYFCASSFTGLAGGSGDTQYFGPGTRLTVL.

The V gene is TRBV19, the J gene TRBJ1-3; D might be TRBD1 (5 bases). Germline CDR1 and CDR2: LNHDA and SQIVND (reference sequence). The CDR3 is 16 residues long. The V end was cut by 7 bases, the J end by 0 bases, with 16 bases between. The CDR3 spells CASIQGVPSSGNTIYF. DNA of the CDR3: TGTGCCAGTATTCAAGGGGTGCCTTCCTCTGGAAACACCATATATTTT. The full variable domain, completed using reference TRBV19 and TRBJ1-3, is DGGITQSPKYLFRKEGQNVTLSCEQNLNHDAMYWYRQDPGQGLRLIYYSQIVNDFQKGDIAEGYSVSREKKESFPLTVTSAQKNPTAFYLCASIQGVPSSGNTIYFGEGSWLTVV.

CDR3 residues: CASSPRTSVETQYF. CDR3 bases: TGTGCCAGCAGCCCTAGGACTAGTGTGGAGACCCAGTACTTC. This chain links TRBV7-9 with TRBJ2-5; 7 bases are shared with TRBD2. The germline CDR1 and CDR2 sequences are SEHNR and FQNEAQ (reference sequence). The CDR3 length is 14 residues. The junction had 8 bases not matched to a gene; V was cut back by 5 bases and J by 5 bases.

This sequence joins TRBV28 and TRBJ1-2; the D gene is possibly TRBD1 (6 bases). This CDR3 is 14 amino acids long. V lost 7 bases and J lost 9, with 21 bases in between. CDR1 is MDHEN, CDR2 SYDVKM, per germline. CDR3 residues: CASISSYWGASYTF. The CDR3 DNA follows: TGTGCCAGCATTAGTTCCTATTGGGGGGCTAGCTACACCTTC.

The chain joins TRBV11-2 to TRBJ2-3, with 10 bases identical to TRBD2. CDR1 is SGHAT and CDR2 is FQNNGV in the germline V gene. CDR3 size: 18 residues. The V gene end was trimmed by 1 base and the J gene end by 0 bases; junction bases not matched to a gene: 7. The CDR3, as DNA: TGTGCCAGCAGCTTAGGACTAGCGGGCGACCGGAGCACAGATACGCAGTATTTT. Translated: CASSLGLAGDRSTDTQYF.

This sequence joins TRBV28 and TRBJ1-1; no clear D gene. The CDR3 length is 12 residues. V was clipped by 7 bases and J by 1 base, with 7 bases between them. CDR1 and CDR2 from the germline V gene are MDHEN and SYDVKM. This CDR3 is CASIFGNTEAFF. The CDR3 coding sequence is TGTGCCAGCATCTTTGGGAACACTGAAGCTTTCTTT.

The rearrangement uses TRBV19 and TRBJ1-3; 8 nucleotides align to TRBD1. This CDR3 contains 16 residues. The V segment lost 5 bases and the J segment 2 bases; nucleotides outside the gene matches: 8. Germline V gene sequence: CDR1 LNHDA, CDR2 SQIVND (reference sequence). The CDR3 protein is CASSQPEDRAGNTIYF. The CDR3 nucleotides read TGTGCCAGTAGTCAACCCGAGGACAGGGCTGGAAACACCATATATTTT.

The V and J genes are TRBV11-2 and TRBJ2-7; 10 positions agree with TRBD1. Germline CDR1 reads SGHAT; CDR2 reads FQNNGV. The CDR3 totals 13 residues. V lost 4 bases and J lost 4; bases outside the gene matches: 1. CDR3 protein: CASSWDRGYEQYF. The CDR3 DNA follows: TGTGCCAGCAGCTGGGACAGGGGTTACGAGCAGTACTTC. Full variable domain (outside the CDR3, taken from reference TRBV11-2 and TRBJ2-7): EAGVAQSPRYKIIEKRQSVAFWCNPISGHATLYWYQQILGQGPKLLIQFQNNGVVDDSQLPKDRFSAERLKGVDSTLKIQPAKLEDSAVYLCASSWDRGYEQYFGPGTRLTVT.

The J gene is TRBJ2-3, the V gene TRBV7-2; TRBD1 aligns across 8 bases. The germline CDR1 and CDR2 sequences are SGHTA and FQGNSA. Trimming cost V 6 bases and J 0 bases; bases outside gene matches: 5. The CDR3 has 15 residues. The CDR3 sequence: CASRSNRGSTDTQYF. For the CDR3, the DNA is TGTGCCAGCAGGTCTAACAGGGGGAGCACAGATACGCAGTATTTT. Drawing the rest from reference TRBV7-2 and TRBJ2-3, the complete variable domain is GAGVSQSPSNKVTEKGKDVELRCDPISGHTALYWYRQSLGQGLEFLIYFQGNSAPDKSGLPSDRFSAERTGGSVSTLTIQRTQQEDSAVYLCASRSNRGSTDTQYFGPGTRLTVL.

The chain links TRBV5-6 to TRBJ1-4, with unresolved D. The CDR3 totals 13 residues. The V gene lost 7 bases and the J gene lost 0 bases, with 7 bases spanning the gap. The germline V gene has CDR1 SGHDT and CDR2 YYEEEE. The CDR3 protein is CASARATNEKLFF. DNA of the CDR3: TGTGCCAGCGCGCGTGCAACTAATGAAAAACTGTTTTTT. Based on the CDR3 plus reference TRBV5-6 and TRBJ1-4, the full variable domain is DAGVTQSPTHLIKTRGQQVTLRCSPKSGHDTVSWYQQALGQGPQFIFQYYEEEERQRGNFPDRFSGHQFPNYSSELNVNALLLGDSALYLCASARATNEKLFFGSGTQLSVL.